This T cell receptor beta chain was observed in a study of identical twins. On this clonotype itself: Its target is unknown. This may stem from a read error, because a much larger clone lies one nucleotide away.

Template switching added a universal primer site, and cDNA bore unique molecular identifiers. Via MiXCR, TCRdb re-called the 5' RACE reads, giving one row per CDR3 protein. The sample yields 200,000 to 250,000 distinct CDR3 sequences, 7.5% seen once. The study, taken as a whole, reports: Sequences that were out-of-frame, alpha and twin-shared displayed an excess of low generation probability. The analysis was cross-sectional rather than longitudinal within donors.

Germline-derived CDR1 and CDR2 are SGHTA and FQGNSA. The CDR3 totals 12 residues. These same data were also listed under a study on yellow fever vaccine responses in identical twins.

The chain has TRBV7-2 and TRBJ2-7; D tentatively reads TRBD1 or TRBD2 (5 bases each). The specimen sequenced was memory (CD45RO+) T cells sorted from blood. The clonotype comes from a woman aged 18-29 years in good health. The CDR3 DNA reads TGTGCCAGCAGCTTAGCCGGGGCCGAGCAGCACTTC. Amino acids: CASSLAGAEQHF.